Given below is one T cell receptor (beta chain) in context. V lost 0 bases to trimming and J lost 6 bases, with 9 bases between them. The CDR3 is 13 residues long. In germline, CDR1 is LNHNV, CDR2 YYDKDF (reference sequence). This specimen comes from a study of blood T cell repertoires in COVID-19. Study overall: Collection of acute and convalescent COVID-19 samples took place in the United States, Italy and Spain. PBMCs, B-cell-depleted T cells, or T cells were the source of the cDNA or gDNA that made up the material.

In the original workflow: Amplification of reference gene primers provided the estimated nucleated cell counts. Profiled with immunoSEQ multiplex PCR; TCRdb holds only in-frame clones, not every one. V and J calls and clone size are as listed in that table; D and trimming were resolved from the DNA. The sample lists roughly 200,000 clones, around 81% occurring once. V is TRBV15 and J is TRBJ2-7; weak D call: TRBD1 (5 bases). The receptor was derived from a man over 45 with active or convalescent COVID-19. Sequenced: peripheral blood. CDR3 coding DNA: TGTGCCACCAGCAGAGATCGGCAGGGCGAGCAGTACTTC. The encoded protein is CATSRDRQGEQYF.